The rows below give T cell receptor beta chains drawn from one sample of a study of T cell responses to AZD1222 COVID-19 vaccine. Sequenced by immunoSEQ multiplex PCR; TCRdb stores in-frame clones only, minus some. The table includes more than 100,000 clones, 90% detected once. The sequencing here drew on peripheral blood, taken on day 0 of AZD1222 vaccination. The receptor set was obtained from an adult in good health. The conserved cysteine and the conserved F or W are not part of the CDR3 here. The size field is filled for only some rows; it gives once, few, many or a size class.

v_gene,len,abundance,CDR3aa
TRBV6-6,12,NA,ASSMGGQSETQY
TRBV21-1,10,NA,ASRHDNQPQH
TRBV6-5,13,NA,ASNRGQLNTGELF
TRBV11-1,13,NA,ASSFTAGAGETQY
TRBV7-9,12,NA,ASSQTEKNTEAF
TRBV6-5,14,NA,ASSYWGQAAPGELF
TRBV6-6,14,NA,ASSSGGRGSTDTQY
TRBV20-1,13,NA,SASWQIGISYEQY
TRBV5-5,9,once,ASSLADEQY
TRBV28,9,NA,ASSRATEAF
TRBV7-2,13,NA,ASSLVGLVTDTQY
TRBV9,13,once,ASSVVMGMNTEAF
TRBV29-1,13,NA,SVSPRDRVGNGYT
TRBV28,11,NA,ASSGQITYEQY
TRBV3-1/TRBV3-2,12,NA,ASSQGQGGYEQY
TRBV13,11,NA,ASSTGQRYEQY
TRBV7-8,13,NA,ASSTRQGQNSPLH
TRBV18,16,NA,ASSPRTGGFISNTEAF
TRBV27,13,NA,ASSSPGTGNSPLH
TRBV29-1,10,NA,SVGQSQETQY
TRBV30,13,NA,AWTYGTGAWDEQF
TRBV7-3,12,NA,ASSPQVWGDTQY
TRBV27,11,few,ASSNRRGETQY
TRBV28,14,once,ASSSIQQVKKRVQY
TRBV15,13,NA,ATSPEDRATQPQH
TRBV6-1,13,NA,ASSDEGQGSYEQY
TRBV18,11,NA,ASCSGLSNEQF
TRBV5-1,12,once,ASSPTAGGDGYT
TRBV5-8,10,NA,ASSLRPETQY
TRBV6-5,12,NA,ASSYTSFGGGYT
TRBV11-2,10,NA,ASSRPGQNAF
TRBV2,10,once,ASTGYSYEQY
TRBV12-3/TRBV12-4,11,NA,ASSFGWDTEAF
TRBV7-2,12,NA,ASSFQFGEETQY
TRBV6-5,13,NA,ASSLGTGLNTEAF
TRBV28,14,NA,ASSSIDKDVLGPLH
TRBV19,9,NA,ASSIWDEAF
TRBV29-1,12,NA,SVDSSGTNYGYT
TRBV5-4,12,NA,ASSIWTGMYGYT
TRBV6-5,14,NA,ASSWGDRASIYGYT
TRBV10-3,11,NA,AISESRMGKLF
TRBV27,11,NA,ASSLVFLDEQY
TRBV30,13,NA,AWSGGTGYNYGYT
TRBV5-1,14,NA,ASRLSTGRPQGTQY
TRBV14,11,NA,ASSQGHGDEQY
TRBV4-1,13,few,ASSLGTTDQETQY
TRBV28,13,NA,ASSTPRTGGTEAF
TRBV5-1,12,once,ASSLANEADTQY
TRBV21-1,12,NA,ASSKGRGQETQY
TRBV7-9,14,NA,ASSLQPGEANYGYT
TRBV7-3,13,NA,ASSLYPGRGGEQY
TRBV14,14,NA,ASSRMTGGALYEQY
TRBV5-1,12,NA,ASSLVLGNTEAF
TRBV4-2,15,NA,ASSQDHVAGGRNEQF